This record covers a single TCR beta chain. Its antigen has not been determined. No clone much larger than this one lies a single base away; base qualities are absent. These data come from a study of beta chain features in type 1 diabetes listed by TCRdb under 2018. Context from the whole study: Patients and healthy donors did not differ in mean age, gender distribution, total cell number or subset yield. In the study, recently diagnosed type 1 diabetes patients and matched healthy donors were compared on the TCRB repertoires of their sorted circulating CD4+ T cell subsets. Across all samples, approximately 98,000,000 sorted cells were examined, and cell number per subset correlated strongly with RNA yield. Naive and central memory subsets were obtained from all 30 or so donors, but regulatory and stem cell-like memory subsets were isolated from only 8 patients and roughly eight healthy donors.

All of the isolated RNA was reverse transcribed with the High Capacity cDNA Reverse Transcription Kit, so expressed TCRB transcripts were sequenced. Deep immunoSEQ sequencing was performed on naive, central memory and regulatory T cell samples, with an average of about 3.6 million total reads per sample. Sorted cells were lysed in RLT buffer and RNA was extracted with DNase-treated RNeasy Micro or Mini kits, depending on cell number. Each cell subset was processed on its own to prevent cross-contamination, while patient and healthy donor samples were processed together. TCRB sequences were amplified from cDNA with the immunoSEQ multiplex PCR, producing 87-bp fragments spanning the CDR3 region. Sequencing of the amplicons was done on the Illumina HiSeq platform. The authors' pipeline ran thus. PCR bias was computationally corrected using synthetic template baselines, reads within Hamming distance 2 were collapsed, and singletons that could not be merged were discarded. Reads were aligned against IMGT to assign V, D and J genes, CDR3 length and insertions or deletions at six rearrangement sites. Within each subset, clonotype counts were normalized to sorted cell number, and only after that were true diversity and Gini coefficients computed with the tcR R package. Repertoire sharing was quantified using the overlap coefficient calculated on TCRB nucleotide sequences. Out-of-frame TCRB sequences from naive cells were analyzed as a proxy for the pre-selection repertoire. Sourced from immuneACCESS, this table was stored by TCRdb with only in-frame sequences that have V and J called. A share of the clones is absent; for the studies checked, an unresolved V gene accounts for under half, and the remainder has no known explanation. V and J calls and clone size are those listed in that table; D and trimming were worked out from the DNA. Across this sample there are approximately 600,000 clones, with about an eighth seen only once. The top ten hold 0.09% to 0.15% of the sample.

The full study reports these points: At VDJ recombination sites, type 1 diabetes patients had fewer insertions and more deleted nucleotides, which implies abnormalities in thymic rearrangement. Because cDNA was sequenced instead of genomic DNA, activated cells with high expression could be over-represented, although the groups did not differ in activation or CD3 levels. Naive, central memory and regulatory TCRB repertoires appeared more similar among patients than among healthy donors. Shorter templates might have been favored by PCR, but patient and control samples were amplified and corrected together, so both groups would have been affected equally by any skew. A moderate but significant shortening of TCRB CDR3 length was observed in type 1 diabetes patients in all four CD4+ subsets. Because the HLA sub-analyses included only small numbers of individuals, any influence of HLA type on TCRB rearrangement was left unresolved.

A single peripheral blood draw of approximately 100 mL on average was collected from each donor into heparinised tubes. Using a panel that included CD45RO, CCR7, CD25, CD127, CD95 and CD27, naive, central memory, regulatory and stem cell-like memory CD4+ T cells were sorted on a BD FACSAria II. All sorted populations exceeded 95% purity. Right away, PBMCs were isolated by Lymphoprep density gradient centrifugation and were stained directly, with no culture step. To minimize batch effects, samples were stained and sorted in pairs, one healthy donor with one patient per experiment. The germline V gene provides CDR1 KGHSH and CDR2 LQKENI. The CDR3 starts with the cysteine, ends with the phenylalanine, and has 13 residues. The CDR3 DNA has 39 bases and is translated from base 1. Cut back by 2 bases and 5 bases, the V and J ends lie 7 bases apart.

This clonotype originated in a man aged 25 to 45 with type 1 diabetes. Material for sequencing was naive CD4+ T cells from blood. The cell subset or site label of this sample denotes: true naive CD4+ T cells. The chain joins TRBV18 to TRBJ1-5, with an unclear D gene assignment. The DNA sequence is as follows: TGTGCCAGCTCACCAAGCGCCGATCAGCCCCAGCATTTT. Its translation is CASSPSADQPQHF.